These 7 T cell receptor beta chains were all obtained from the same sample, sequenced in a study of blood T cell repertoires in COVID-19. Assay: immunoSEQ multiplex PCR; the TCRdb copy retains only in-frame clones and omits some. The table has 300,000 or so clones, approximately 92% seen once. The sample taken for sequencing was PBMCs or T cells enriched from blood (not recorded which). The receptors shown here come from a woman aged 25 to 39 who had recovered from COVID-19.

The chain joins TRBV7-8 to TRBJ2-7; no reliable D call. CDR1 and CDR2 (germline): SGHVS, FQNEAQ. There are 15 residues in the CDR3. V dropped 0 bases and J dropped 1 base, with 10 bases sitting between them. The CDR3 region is CASSLARTASYEQYF. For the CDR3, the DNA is TGTGCCAGCAGCTTAGCGCGAACAGCTTCCTACGAGCAGTACTTC.

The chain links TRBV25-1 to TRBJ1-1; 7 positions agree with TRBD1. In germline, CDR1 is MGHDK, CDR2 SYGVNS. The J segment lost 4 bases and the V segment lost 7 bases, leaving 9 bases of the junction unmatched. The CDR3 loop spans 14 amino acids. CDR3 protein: CASTQGGVGTEAFF. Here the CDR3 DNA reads TGTGCCAGCACCCAGGGGGGAGTGGGCACTGAAGCTTTCTTT. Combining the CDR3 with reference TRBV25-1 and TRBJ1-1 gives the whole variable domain EADIYQTPRYLVIGTGKKITLECSQTMGHDKMYWYQQDPGMELHLIHYSYGVNSTEKGDLSSESTVSRIRTEHFPLTLESARPSHTSQYLCASTQGGVGTEAFFGQGTRLTVV.

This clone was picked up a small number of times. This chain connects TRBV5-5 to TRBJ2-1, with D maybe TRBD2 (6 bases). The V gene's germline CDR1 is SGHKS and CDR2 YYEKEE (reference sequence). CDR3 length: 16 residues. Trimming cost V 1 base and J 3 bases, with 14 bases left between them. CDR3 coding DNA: TGTGCCAGCAGCTTGACTGCTACTAGCAGCTACAATGAGCAGTTCTTC. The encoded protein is CASSLTATSSYNEQFF.

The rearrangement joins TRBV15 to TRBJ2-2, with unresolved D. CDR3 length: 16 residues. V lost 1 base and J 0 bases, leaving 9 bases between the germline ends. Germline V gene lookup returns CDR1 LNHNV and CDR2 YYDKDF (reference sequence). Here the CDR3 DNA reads TGTGCCACCAGCAGAGCTAAGCGCCCGAACACCGGGGAGCTGTTTTTT. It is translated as CATSRAKRPNTGELFF.

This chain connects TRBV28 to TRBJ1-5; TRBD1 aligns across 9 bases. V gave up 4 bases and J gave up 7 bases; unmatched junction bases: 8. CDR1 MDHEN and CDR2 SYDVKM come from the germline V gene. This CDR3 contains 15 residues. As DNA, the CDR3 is TGTGCCAGCAGTTCACCAGAAGGACAGGGGCAGCCCCAGCATTTT. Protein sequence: CASSSPEGQGQPQHF.

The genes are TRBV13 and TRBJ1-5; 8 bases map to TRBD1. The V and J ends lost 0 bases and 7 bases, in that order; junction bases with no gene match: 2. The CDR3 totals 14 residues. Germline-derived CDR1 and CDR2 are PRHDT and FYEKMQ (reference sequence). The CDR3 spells CASSLGQGVQPQHF. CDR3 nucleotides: TGTGCCAGCAGCTTAGGACAGGGGGTACAGCCCCAGCATTTT.

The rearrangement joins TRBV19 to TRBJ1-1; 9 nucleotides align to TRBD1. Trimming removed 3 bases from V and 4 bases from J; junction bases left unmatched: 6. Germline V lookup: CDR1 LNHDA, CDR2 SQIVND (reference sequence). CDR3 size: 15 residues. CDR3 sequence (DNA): TGTGCCAGTAGTATTTCTGTGGACAGGGGCACTGAAGCTTTCTTT. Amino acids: CASSISVDRGTEAFF. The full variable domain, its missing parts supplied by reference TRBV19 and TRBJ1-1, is DGGITQSPKYLFRKEGQNVTLSCEQNLNHDAMYWYRQDPGQGLRLIYYSQIVNDFQKGDIAEGYSVSREKKESFPLTVTSAQKNPTAFYLCASSISVDRGTEAFFGQGTRLTVV.